This T cell receptor beta chain was obtained from a study of CD8 T cells in ankylosing spondylitis. Findings and caveats of the study: As reported, disease-linked clones showed significant enrichment in matched ankylosing spondylitis synovial fluid. A motif in TCR beta, a set of under ten highly homologous variants, appeared characteristic of ankylosing spondylitis blood. Certain motif variants had earlier appeared in reactive arthritis synovial fluid and blood. Disease-linked clones were found to be CD8+ and relatively rare in peripheral blood.

TCRdb used MiXCR to reprocess the 5' RACE reads, holding one entry per CDR3 protein. The repertoire holds 250,000 or so distinct CDR3 sequences, more than 15% seen once, with around 30% in the top ten. Of note for this clonotype: Antigen specificity is unknown.

This clonotype was sampled from a male donor with ankylosing spondylitis or in good health (not recorded which). The sample comprised blood, either unsorted or a sorted T cell fraction (not recorded which).

The CDR3 reads CSVAQQGTQFF. The DNA for the CDR3 is TGCAGCGTTGCCCAACAGGGGACCCAGTTCTTC. The rearrangement joins TRBV29-1 to TRBJ2-1; 7 nucleotides align to TRBD1. Losses at the gene ends were 4 bases for V and 13 bases for J; bases not matched to a gene: 7. Germline V lookup: CDR1 SQVTM, CDR2 ANQGSEA. This CDR3 contains 11 residues.